This passage covers 25 T cell receptor beta chains from one sample sequenced in a study of blood T cell repertoires in COVID-19. The repertoire was sequenced with immunoSEQ multiplex PCR; TCRdb's copy has only in-frame clones and lacks some. The sample has over 150,000 clones, 80% seen once. The sequenced sample consisted of PBMCs or T cells enriched from blood (not recorded which). All receptors come from an older woman who had recovered from COVID-19.

The chain uses TRBV11-2 and TRBJ1-2, with D maybe TRBD1 (5 bases). CDR3 length: 14 residues. Trimming took off 5 bases at V and 1 base at J, with 11 bases between the two ends. Germline assignment: CDR1 SGHAT and CDR2 FQNNGV. The CDR3 DNA follows: TGTGCCAGCAGCACCAGGGCGGTTAACTATGGCTACACCTTC. Translation: CASSTRAVNYGYTF.

J is TRBJ1-1 and V is TRBV19, with D hard to call. V lost 10 bases, J lost 8 bases, and 11 bases lay in between. The CDR3 loop spans 10 amino acids. Germline CDR1 reads LNHDA; CDR2 reads SQIVND (reference sequence). CDR3 residues: CATAAVEAFF. CDR3 bases: TGTGCCACTGCGGCAGTCGAAGCTTTCTTT.

The chain is built from TRBV7-3 and TRBJ2-3; TRBD2 matches 10 bases. V shed 5 bases and J 14 bases; nucleotides not matched to a gene: 10. Germline V gene data show CDR1 as SGHTA and CDR2 as FQGTGA. The CDR3 is 13 amino acids. The CDR3 spells CASSATSGAGRYF. CDR3 DNA sequence: TGTGCCAGCAGCGCAACTAGCGGGGCAGGGAGGTATTTT.

J is TRBJ1-5 and V is TRBV19; D is unresolved. This CDR3 is built from 17 residues. CDR1 and CDR2 from the germline V gene are LNHDA and SQIVND (reference sequence). The V end lost 3 bases, the J end lost 0 bases, and 15 bases lay between the germline ends. Written as DNA, the CDR3 is TGTGCCAGTAGTATTAATTCGGCAGACTATAGCAATCAGCCCCAGCATTTT. It encodes CASSINSADYSNQPQHF.

The V call is TRBV24-1, the J call TRBJ2-7; D call uncertain. This CDR3 spans 14 amino acids. V lost 4 bases and J lost 0, with 9 bases in between. Per the germline V gene, CDR1 is KGHDR and CDR2 is SFDVKD. The CDR3 region is CATSDSRSSYEQYF. In DNA, the CDR3 is TGTGCCACCAGTGACTCAAGGAGCTCCTACGAGCAGTACTTC.

The chain uses TRBV30 and TRBJ2-1; 9 positions agree with TRBD2. Trimming removed 0 bases from V and 0 bases from J; junction bases left unmatched: 3. The CDR3 extends over 16 amino acids. Germline lookup yields CDR1 GTSNPN and CDR2 SVGIG (reference sequence). The CDR3 loop reads CAWSVTSGLSYNEQFF. CDR3 in DNA: TGTGCCTGGAGTGTGACTAGCGGACTCTCCTACAATGAGCAGTTCTTC.

The chain recombines TRBV19 with TRBJ2-6; D gene uncertain. CDR1 and CDR2 from the germline V gene are LNHDA and SQIVND (reference sequence). CDR3 length equals 15 residues. Trimming shortened V by 6 bases and J by 0 bases, and 9 bases separated the two germline ends. CDR3 nucleotide sequence: TGTGCCAGTAGAATCCGGAGCTCTGGGGCCAACGTCCTGACTTTC. This codes for CASRIRSSGANVLTF.

This clone was counted ten times or more. The chain combines TRBV27 with TRBJ2-7; 7 bases are a match to TRBD2. CDR3 length: 16 residues. Germline CDR1 MNHEY, CDR2 SMNVEV (reference sequence). V lost 5 bases, J lost 7 bases, and 17 bases stayed unmatched. Here the CDR3 reads CASSPYTSATLGEQYF. The CDR3 nucleotides are TGTGCCAGCAGTCCGTACACTAGCGCCACACTGGGGGAGCAGTACTTC.

This clone was found a few times. J is TRBJ1-2 and V is TRBV5-4; D is perhaps TRBD1 (6 bases). CDR3 length equals 16 residues. Germline CDR1 is SGHNT and CDR2 is YYREEE (reference sequence). V gave up 5 bases and J gave up 2 bases, with 19 bases separating them. The chain's CDR3 is CASREGTTAPNYGYTF. CDR3 sequence (DNA): TGTGCCAGCAGGGAAGGGACAACAGCTCCGAACTATGGCTACACCTTC.

This chain connects TRBV6-5 to TRBJ2-7, with D maybe TRBD1 (5 bases). V was cut by 6 bases and J by 2 bases, with 17 bases left in between. Germline V gene sequence: CDR1 MNHEY, CDR2 SVGAGI. CDR3 length equals 15 residues. The CDR3 region is CASSPPRVGTYEQYF. The CDR3 nucleotides are TGTGCCAGCAGCCCCCCCAGGGTCGGTACCTACGAGCAGTACTTC.

The chain links TRBV3-1 (or the pseudogene TRBV3-2) to TRBJ2-1; 9 bases map to TRBD2. The V and J ends lost 1 base and 9 bases, in that order; junction bases with no gene match: 13. The CDR3 sequence is 17 residues long. Germline CDR1 is LGHDT and CDR2 is YNNKEL (reference sequence). In DNA form, the CDR3 reads TGTGCCAGCAGCCAAGTGGAGTTCGCGGGGGGGCCCGGTGAGCAGTTCTTC. Protein product: CASSQVEFAGGPGEQFF.

This clone was seen more than once but under ten times. This chain links TRBV7-8 with TRBJ2-5; 13 bases are a match to TRBD2. The junction had 2 bases not matched to a gene; V was cut back by 5 bases and J by 2 bases. Looked up from germline, CDR1 is SGHVS and CDR2 is FQNEAQ. The length of the CDR3 is 15 residues. The CDR3 here is CASSPGLAGQETQYF. CDR3 sequence (DNA): TGTGCCAGCAGCCCGGGACTAGCGGGGCAAGAGACCCAGTACTTC.

The chain combines TRBV18 with TRBJ2-1; no definite D call. Germline CDR1 KGHSH, CDR2 LQKENI. CDR3 length equals 15 residues. Trimming pared 2 bases from V and 1 base from J, leaving 9 bases between. The CDR3 sequence is CASSPRLDSYNEQFF. The CDR3, as DNA: TGTGCCAGCTCACCAAGGCTAGATTCCTACAATGAGCAGTTCTTC.

This clone was counted a single time. This sequence joins TRBV19 and TRBJ1-2; 8 bases are a match to TRBD1. This CDR3 region has 15 residues. J was trimmed by 1 base and V by 5 bases; bases with no gene match: 6. Germline values: CDR1 LNHDA, CDR2 SQIVND (reference sequence). This CDR3 reads CASSWGQDGNYGYTF. The CDR3 nucleotides read TGTGCCAGTAGTTGGGGACAGGACGGTAACTATGGCTACACCTTC.

The chain is built from TRBV29-1 and TRBJ1-2; TRBD1 matches at 7 bases. This CDR3 has 12 amino acids. Looked up from germline, CDR1 is SQVTM and CDR2 is ANQGSEA. Germline trimming cut 7 bases from V and 8 bases from J; bases unmatched to any gene: 10. CDR3 sequence reads: CSAETGRRGYTF. The CDR3 bases are TGCAGCGCCGAGACAGGGCGACGGGGCTACACCTTC.

The rearrangement links TRBV30 to TRBJ2-7; D ambiguous. This CDR3 has 11 residues. Germline V gene data show CDR1 as GTSNPN and CDR2 as SVGIG (reference sequence). V was trimmed by 3 bases and J by 3 bases, leaving 6 bases between them. The CDR3 coding sequence is TGTGCCTGGAGGCGAGACTACGAGCAGTACTTC. It codes for CAWRRDYEQYF.

The J gene is TRBJ1-5, the V gene TRBV15, with no clear D. The CDR3 is 19 amino acids. Looked up from germline, CDR1 is LNHNV and CDR2 is YYDKDF (reference sequence). V lost 0 bases to trimming and J lost 0 bases, with 18 bases between them. The CDR3 spells CATSRDQTLTGSSNQPQHF. The DNA of the CDR3 is TGTGCCACCAGCAGAGACCAAACGCTGACGGGTTCTAGCAATCAGCCCCAGCATTTT. Variable domain in full (rest from reference TRBV15 and TRBJ1-5): DAMVIQNPRYQVTQFGKPVTLSCSQTLNHNVMYWYQQKSSQAPKLLFHYYDKDFNNEADTPDNFQSRRPNTSFCFLDIRSPGLGDTAMYLCATSRDQTLTGSSNQPQHFGDGTRLSIL.

The V gene is TRBV27, the J gene TRBJ2-5; 10 nucleotides line up with TRBD1. V was clipped by 5 bases and J by 2 bases; unmatched bases: 2. The CDR3 totals 14 residues. Germline loops: CDR1 MNHEY, CDR2 SMNVEV (reference sequence). CDR3 DNA sequence: TGTGCCAGCAGTGACAGGGGGCCGCAAGAGACCCAGTACTTC. Amino acid sequence: CASSDRGPQETQYF.

The genes are TRBV15 and TRBJ1-2, with TRBD1 as a possible D gene (5 bases). V lost 5 bases to trimming and J lost 4 bases, with 14 bases between them. CDR1 is LNHNV and CDR2 is YYDKDF in the germline V gene (reference sequence). CDR3 length equals 14 residues. CDR3 DNA: TGTGCCACCAGCGCGGCGGGGGTTAGCTATGGCTACACCTTC. It codes for CATSAAGVSYGYTF.

The CDR3 DNA follows: TGTGCCAGCAGCTTAGGTCAGGGGGGCTATGGCTACACCTTC. It specifies CASSLGQGGYGYTF. J is TRBJ1-2 and V is TRBV11-2; 7 bases map to TRBD1. Germline trimming cut 1 base from V and 4 bases from J; bases unmatched to any gene: 3. This CDR3 is 14 amino acids long. The germline V gene encodes CDR1 SGHAT and CDR2 FQNNGV.

V usage is TRBV6-4 and J usage is TRBJ1-5; D possibly corresponds to TRBD1 (5 bases). Per germline, CDR1 MRHNA and CDR2 SNTAGT. V lost 9 bases and J 9 bases, leaving 18 bases between the germline ends. This CDR3 region has 13 residues. The CDR3 coding sequence is TGTGCCAGGGACCCAGGGATTTTAGGGCCCCAGCATTTT. Encoded protein: CARDPGILGPQHF.

The chain joins TRBV19 to TRBJ1-1; 11 nucleotides align to TRBD1. The CDR3 sequence is 16 residues long. Losses at the gene ends were 6 bases for V and 2 bases for J; bases not matched to a gene: 8. The V gene's germline CDR1 is LNHDA and CDR2 SQIVND (reference sequence). CDR3 protein: CASSPDRGRGNTEAFF. In nucleotides, the CDR3 is TGTGCCAGTAGCCCGGACAGGGGGCGCGGAAACACTGAAGCTTTCTTT.

The V and J genes are TRBV11-2 and TRBJ2-1; D unclear. The CDR3 is 11 residues long. The germline gives CDR1 SGHAT, CDR2 FQNNGV. Deletions cut 7 bases from V and 10 bases from J, with 11 bases between. The DNA for the CDR3 is TGTGCCAGCACCCTGAGGCTGGAGCAGTTCTTC. Encoded protein: CASTLRLEQFF.

This rearrangement joins TRBV9 to TRBJ2-2; D possibly corresponds to TRBD1 (7 bases). The CDR3 runs to 16 residues. Per the germline V gene, CDR1 is SGDLS and CDR2 is YYNGEE. Trimming took off 1 base at V and 4 bases at J, with 14 bases between the two ends. The CDR3 reads CASSVRAGGSTGELFF. CDR3 DNA sequence: TGTGCCAGCAGCGTAAGGGCAGGGGGGAGCACCGGGGAGCTGTTTTTT.

This chain connects TRBV6-2 or TRBV6-3 to TRBJ2-1, with D perhaps TRBD1 (7 bases). Germline loops: CDR1 MNHEY, CDR2 SVGEGT. V gave up 4 bases and J gave up 2 bases, with 12 bases separating them. The CDR3 spans 15 residues. Here the CDR3 reads CASSFRGEAYNEQFF. CDR3 bases: TGTGCCAGCAGTTTCAGGGGGGAGGCCTACAATGAGCAGTTCTTC.